This TCR beta chain was retrieved from a study of T cells after yellow fever vaccination (dated by TCRdb to about 2019). For context, the study as a whole: The SMART-Seq v4 Ultra Low Input RNA kit was used to prepare libraries from fractions with low cell numbers. To follow T-cell clones before and after both primary and booster YFV17D yellow fever vaccination, bulk TCR alpha and beta repertoires underwent longitudinal sequencing. Two healthy male donors, one aged 18 to 30 and one aged 30 to 39 years, were included in the cohort. Blood was collected at multiple timepoints before and after primary and secondary immunization, and bulk PBMC replicates and cell subsets were isolated. General conclusions and limits of the study: FACS-sorted repertoires could contain abundant contaminating clonotypes from the bulk population, so computational filtering was required. The study included only a couple of donors, which limits how far the findings can be generalized. After the booster, most of the clones that had expanded following primary vaccination were detected again (almost 98% of CD4 and 88% of CD8), which suggests that memory was broadly maintained. A small share of clonotypes occurred in both CD4 and CD8 compartments, likely arising from convergent recombination. The secondary T-cell response was weaker than the primary response but faster, peaking on day 5 instead of day 15.

TCR cDNA was made using 5'RACE template switching, a step that added a universal primer site and unique molecular identifiers. cDNA synthesis was primed from both the TCR alpha and TCR beta constant segments. Libraries were amplified in two PCR steps, with sample barcodes and sequencing adapters added in the second step. Libraries were sequenced on Illumina HiSeq 2500 (2x100 bp) or NovaSeq (2x150 bp). As for the authors' bioinformatics: Demultiplexing of reads and collapsing into UMI consensus sequences were performed with MIGEC, and V(D)J alignment was carried out with MiXCR. Using edgeR on replicate PBMC samples, clonotypes were called vaccine-responding if FDR was below 0.01 and the log2 fold change was above 5 up to day 15. Each bulk clonotype received a CD4 or CD8 identity based on whether the sequenced CD4 or CD8 repertoire contained that clonotype at higher abundance. Clones were called with MiXCR by TCRdb after fastp trimmed the public reads at Q25, and only in-frame beta chains were retained. Each record represents a unique CDR3 protein, reported with the most common genes and DNA among its rows. TCRdb, rather than the study authors, made the V and J calls. For this sample there are around 550,000 distinct CDR3 sequences; about 19% appear just once. Roughly an eighth of the sample goes to the ten largest clones.

The CDR3 numbers 19 residues from cysteine through phenylalanine. The sequence is cut down to CDR3 DNA, 57 bases in frame from base 1. The sample's treatment or condition label, in plain terms: live attenuated yellow fever vaccine strain. Two biological replicates of bulk PBMCs were collected at each blood-draw timepoint. A standard Ficoll-Paque protocol was used to isolate PBMCs from peripheral blood. TriZol was used to extract RNA from bulk PBMCs, CD4 and CD8 fractions, and dextramer-positive and dextramer-negative fractions. As to this clonotype: Its recognized antigen is unknown. No base quality information exists; no much larger clone differs at one position.

This TCR derives from a man aged 25 to 40 who received the YFV17D yellow fever vaccine. The chain was built from TRBV21-1 and TRBJ2-1; TRBD2 is the table's D call, not checked against the DNA. TRBV21-1 is a documented pseudogene. The sample in question was PBMCs, obtained 15 days after the yellow fever booster vaccination. CDR3 loop: CASSKEERLAGGQYQEQFF. The DNA is as follows: TGTGCCAGCAGCAAAGAGGAACGGCTAGCGGGAGGGCAGTACCAGGAGCAGTTCTTC.